This entry lists 20 T cell receptor beta chains sequenced from one sample in a study of shared clonotypes between healthy human individuals. Sequenced by immunoSEQ multiplex PCR; TCRdb stores in-frame clones only, minus some. Among millions of clones, about 95% were seen once, and the ten largest hold 0.1% to 0.15%. Sequenced: naive CD4+ T cells sorted from blood. Subset noted: CD45RA+ positively selected. The receptors stem from a young man in good health.

This chain joins TRBV6-6 and TRBJ2-5, with 10 bases aligning to TRBD2. The CDR3 runs 16 residues. Germline V gene lookup returns CDR1 MNHNY and CDR2 SVGAGI (reference sequence). V was clipped by 8 bases and J by 3 bases; unmatched bases: 12. This CDR3 reads CASGGASGGKKETQYF. The CDR3 bases are TGTGCCAGCGGGGGCGCTAGCGGGGGAAAAAAAGAGACCCAGTACTTC.

The rearrangement joins TRBV5-4 to TRBJ1-1, with D uncertain. Trimming stripped 4 bases from V and 0 bases from J, with 13 bases between. The germline CDR1 and CDR2 sequences are SGHNT and YYREEE (reference sequence). The CDR3 is made up of 15 amino acids. The CDR3 loop reads CASSALKGLNTEAFF. The CDR3 nucleotides read TGTGCCAGCAGCGCCCTAAAGGGCTTGAACACTGAAGCTTTCTTT.

To note about this clone: Other DNA sequences within the sample encode an identical CDR3. Here the CDR3 reads CASSPGQGAGNTIYF. In nucleotides, the CDR3 is TGCGCCAGCAGCCCTGGACAGGGGGCGGGTAACACCATATATTTT. The chain uses TRBV5-1 and TRBJ1-3, with 11 bases fitting TRBD1. The J segment lost 7 bases and the V segment lost 4 bases, leaving 7 bases of the junction unmatched. Germline lookup yields CDR1 SGHRS and CDR2 YFSETQ. This CDR3 is 15 amino acids long.

This clone was seen at least ten times. This sequence joins TRBV10-3 and TRBJ2-1; D is tentatively TRBD1 or TRBD2 (5 bases each). The V gene's germline CDR1 is ENHRY and CDR2 SYGVKD. Trimming stripped 10 bases from V and 4 bases from J, with 11 bases between. This CDR3 contains 12 residues. Written as DNA, the CDR3 is TGTGCCACCGGGACGGCTTACAATGAGCAGTTCTTC. It yields the protein CATGTAYNEQFF.

The V gene is TRBV6-1, the J gene TRBJ1-3; the D is unclear. The CDR3 loop spans 13 amino acids. Germline loops: CDR1 MNHNS, CDR2 SASEGT. Trimming left V 5 bases short and J 3 bases short, with 8 bases between. CDR3 bases: TGTGCCAGCAGTCCCCGTGATGGAAACACCATATATTTT. This sequence encodes CASSPRDGNTIYF.

The genes are TRBV6-1 and TRBJ1-1; 7 positions match TRBD1. The CDR3 has 12 amino acids. With 5 bases clipped from V and 7 bases from J, the junction kept 4 bases outside the gene matches. Germline CDR1 reads MNHNS; CDR2 reads SASEGT. CDR3 sequence (DNA): TGTGCCAGCAGTCAGGGGGGACTTGAAGCTTTCTTT. Protein: CASSQGGLEAFF.

This clone has a handful of counts. The CDR3 spells CASSLAAKDNSPLHF. The CDR3, as DNA: TGCGCCAGCAGCTTGGCGGCCAAAGATAATTCACCCCTCCACTTT. This chain links TRBV5-1 with TRBJ1-6; unclear D gene. With 0 bases removed from V and 5 bases from J, the gap between germline ends came to 9 bases. CDR1 is SGHRS, CDR2 YFSETQ, per germline. CDR3 length equals 15 residues.

The V gene is TRBV29-1, the J gene TRBJ2-3; no reliable D call. The CDR3 covers 11 residues. V was pared by 7 bases and J by 2 bases, with 7 bases between. Germline lookup yields CDR1 SQVTM and CDR2 ANQGSEA. Here the CDR3 DNA reads TGCAGCGCTAGGGTCACAGATACGCAGTATTTT. This gives the protein CSARVTDTQYF.

The chain has TRBV28 and TRBJ2-3, with 13 bases identical to TRBD2. The CDR3 runs to 21 residues. Losses at the gene ends were 5 bases for V and 0 bases for J; bases not matched to a gene: 17. CDR1 is MDHEN, CDR2 SYDVKM, per germline. This CDR3 is CASSPQRTSGGLVPSTDTQYF. In nucleotides, the CDR3 is TGTGCCAGCAGTCCCCAAAGGACTAGCGGGGGATTAGTACCGAGCACAGATACGCAGTATTTT. Full variable domain (remainder filled in from reference TRBV28 and TRBJ2-3): DVKVTQSSRYLVKRTGEKVFLECVQDMDHENMFWYRQDPGLGLRLIYFSYDVKMKEKGDIPEGYSVSREKKERFSLILESASTNQTSMYLCASSPQRTSGGLVPSTDTQYFGPGTRLTVL.

The chain is built from TRBV5-8 and TRBJ1-2, with TRBD1 as a possible D gene (6 bases). Per germline, CDR1 SGHTS and CDR2 YDEGEE. Trimming removed 1 base from V and 7 bases from J, with 14 bases in between. The CDR3 is 14 residues long. CDR3: CASSLWQGISGYTF. CDR3 in DNA: TGTGCCAGCAGCTTGTGGCAGGGGATCAGTGGCTACACCTTC.

V is TRBV29-1 and J is TRBJ2-1; 12 positions agree with TRBD2. Germline lookup yields CDR1 SQVTM and CDR2 ANQGSEA. After removal of 5 bases from V and 0 bases from J, the junction contained 11 bases not matched to a gene. CDR3 length: 18 amino acids. Here the CDR3 DNA reads TGCAGCGTTCGAATGTGGACTAGCGGGACGAGCTCCTACAATGAGCAGTTCTTC. Translated: CSVRMWTSGTSSYNEQFF.

The chain links TRBV11-2 to TRBJ1-6; D unclear. The V end lost 2 bases, the J end lost 4 bases, and 0 bases lay between the germline ends. The CDR3 length is 12 residues. Germline-derived CDR1 and CDR2 are SGHAT and FQNNGV. The CDR3 DNA sequence: TGTGCCAGCAGCTTATATAATTCACCCCTCCACTTT. This gives the protein CASSLYNSPLHF.

The rearrangement links TRBV11-2 to TRBJ2-2, with no clear D. CDR1 is SGHAT, CDR2 FQNNGV, per germline. The CDR3 covers 13 residues. The ends were cut back, 7 bases at V and 4 bases at J, with 10 bases in the middle. This chain's CDR3 is CASTLSITGELFF. Here the CDR3 DNA reads TGTGCCAGCACCTTGAGCATCACCGGGGAGCTGTTTTTT.

This chain uses TRBV11-2 with TRBJ2-1; D call uncertain. Per the germline V gene, CDR1 is SGHAT and CDR2 is FQNNGV. V lost 0 bases, J lost 2 bases, and 11 bases lay in between. The CDR3 runs 16 residues. The CDR3 region has the DNA TGTGCCAGCAGCTTAGAATTCACGATCACCTACAATGAGCAGTTCTTC. Protein sequence: CASSLEFTITYNEQFF.

This clone was detected only once. V is TRBV6-5 and J is TRBJ1-2; tentative D call: TRBD1 (6 bases). V shed 6 bases and J shed 8 bases, with 13 bases lying between them. Germline CDR1 reads MNHEY; CDR2 reads SVGAGI. This CDR3 is 12 amino acids long. CDR3 in amino acids: CASSKGVGGYTF. DNA for the CDR3: TGTGCCAGCAGCAAGGGGGTGGGAGGCTACACCTTC.

This clone was recorded many times. The chain joins TRBV28 to TRBJ1-3, with TRBD1 matching over 9 bases. The V segment lost 3 bases and the J segment 2 bases; nucleotides outside the gene matches: 2. The CDR3 length is 15 residues. Germline V lookup: CDR1 MDHEN, CDR2 SYDVKM. The DNA of the CDR3 is TGTGCCAGCAGTTTTACAGGGGGCCCTGGAAACACCATATATTTT. This codes for CASSFTGGPGNTIYF.

The chain uses TRBV28 and TRBJ2-7, with TRBD1 identical over 9 bases. This CDR3 region has 14 residues. The germline CDR1 and CDR2 sequences are MDHEN and SYDVKM. With 4 bases clipped from V and 6 bases from J, the junction kept 7 bases outside the gene matches. CDR3 residues: CASSSAGTGREQYF. The CDR3 coding sequence is TGTGCCAGCAGTTCCGCCGGGACAGGGCGCGAGCAGTACTTC.

The V gene is TRBV2, the J gene TRBJ1-3; TRBD1 is a possible D gene (6 bases). The CDR3 has 15 residues. Germline V gene data show CDR1 as SNHLY and CDR2 as FYNNEI. Trimming removed 1 base at V and 9 bases at J, with 16 bases between. The CDR3 is CASSEEGTTGGTIYF. CDR3 coding DNA: TGTGCCAGCAGTGAAGAGGGGACAACCGGAGGCACCATATATTTT.

The chain's CDR3 is CASSLPSGGGELFF. DNA for the CDR3: TGTGCCAGCAGCTTACCATCGGGCGGCGGGGAGCTGTTTTTT. V gene TRBV7-9 combines with J gene TRBJ2-2; D ambiguous. V was shortened by 2 bases and J by 7 bases, with 11 bases between the two germline ends. Looked up from germline, CDR1 is SEHNR and CDR2 is FQNEAQ (reference sequence). CDR3 length: 14 residues.

V gene TRBV7-9 combines with J gene TRBJ2-7; 7 bases map to TRBD1. The germline V gene has CDR1 SEHNR and CDR2 FQNEAQ (reference sequence). CDR3 length: 15 residues. V lost 5 bases to trimming and J lost 1 base; unmatched junction nucleotides: 8. CDR3 region: CASSAAGTVSYEQYF. For the CDR3, the DNA is TGTGCCAGCAGCGCCGCCGGGACAGTGTCCTACGAGCAGTACTTC. Full variable domain (missing parts from reference TRBV7-9 and TRBJ2-7): DTGVSQNPRHKITKRGQNVTFRCDPISEHNRLYWYRQTLGQGPEFLTYFQNEAQLEKSRLLSDRFSAERPKGSFSTLEIQRTEQGDSAMYLCASSAAGTVSYEQYFGPGTRLTVT.